This T cell receptor (beta chain) came from a study of blood T cell repertoires in COVID-19. This table comes from immunoSEQ multiplex PCR, and its TCRdb copy is limited to in-frame clones, with some not included. The table records around 160,000 clones, roughly 80% of them present only once. CDR1 is SGHTA, CDR2 FQGNSA, per germline. There are 14 residues in the CDR3. V lost 5 bases to trimming and J lost 6 bases; unmatched junction nucleotides: 5. For this clone: Other nucleotide sequences from this sample produce the same CDR3.

The chain has TRBV7-2 and TRBJ2-1, with 9 bases matching TRBD2. Sample: PBMCs or T cells enriched from blood (not recorded which). This TCR was sampled from an older woman who had recovered from COVID-19. The CDR3 spells CASSLGLAGNEQFF. CDR3 bases: TGTGCCAGCAGCCTGGGACTAGCTGGCAATGAGCAGTTCTTC. The full variable domain, its missing parts supplied by reference TRBV7-2 and TRBJ2-1, is GAGVSQSPSNKVTEKGKDVELRCDPISGHTALYWYRQSLGQGLEFLIYFQGNSAPDKSGLPSDRFSAERTGGSVSTLTIQRTQQEDSAVYLCASSLGLAGNEQFFGPGTRLTVL.